The next 18 T cell receptor beta chains were all read from a single sample in a study of OX40 agonist ivuxolimab in advanced cancers. Measured with immunoSEQ multiplex PCR; TCRdb has only the in-frame clones, and not every one. This table has approximately 80,000 clones, around 92% appearing once. Source: CD4+ or CD8+ T cells sorted from blood, taken in a trial of the OX40 agonist ivuxolimab. The receptors originated from an adult with an advanced solid tumor such as melanoma, head and neck, liver or kidney cancer.

The chain combines TRBV11-2 with TRBJ1-4, with a possible D match to TRBD1 (6 bases). Trimming pared 6 bases from V and 5 bases from J, leaving 13 bases between. The CDR3 runs to 14 residues. Looked up from germline, CDR1 is SGHAT and CDR2 is FQNNGV. The CDR3 loop reads CASRKGELNEKLFF. The DNA of the CDR3 is TGTGCCAGCAGAAAGGGGGAATTGAATGAAAAACTGTTTTTT.

The rearrangement links TRBV19 to TRBJ1-1, with no clear D. From germline, CDR1 is LNHDA and CDR2 SQIVND (reference sequence). The CDR3 spans 15 residues. The ends were cut back, 5 bases at V and 8 bases at J, with 21 bases in the middle. CDR3 nucleotide sequence: TGTGCCAGTAGTTTCAGTCGGACGGGTTTGTCGGAAGCTTTCTTT. This encodes CASSFSRTGLSEAFF.

This CDR3 is CAWSRKGLLVQHF. CDR3 sequence (DNA): TGTGCCTGGAGCCGGAAGGGTTTACTCGTCCAGCATTTT. V gene TRBV30 combines with J gene TRBJ1-5, with no clear D. Looked up from germline, CDR1 is GTSNPN and CDR2 is SVGIG (reference sequence). V lost 3 bases and J 12 bases, leaving 18 bases between the germline ends. The CDR3 runs 13 residues.

The CDR3 loop is CASSLIGQYYEQYF. Here the CDR3 DNA reads TGTGCCAGCAGTTTAATCGGCCAGTATTACGAGCAGTACTTC. V and J are TRBV28 and TRBJ2-7, with unresolved D. V was shortened by 2 bases and J by 4 bases, with 12 bases between the two germline ends. The CDR3 totals 14 residues. The germline gives CDR1 MDHEN, CDR2 SYDVKM.

The genes are TRBV29-1 and TRBJ2-1; D gene uncertain. The CDR3 is made up of 9 amino acids. Germline CDR1 reads SQVTM; CDR2 reads ANQGSEA. V was pared by 4 bases and J by 8 bases, with 3 bases between. CDR3 bases: TGCAGCGTTGGCTATGAGCAGTTCTTC. Its translation is CSVGYEQFF.

The chain joins TRBV7-8 to TRBJ2-3, with D possibly TRBD2 on 6 matching bases. CDR1 SGHVS and CDR2 FQNEAQ come from the germline V gene. V was pared by 1 base and J by 0 bases, with 11 bases between. The CDR3 totals 16 residues. CDR3 loop: CASSLGGSGSTDTQYF. In nucleotides, the CDR3 is TGTGCCAGCAGCTTAGGGGGAAGCGGGAGCACAGATACGCAGTATTTT.

V usage is TRBV7-8 and J usage is TRBJ2-7; D is uncertain. Germline-derived CDR1 and CDR2 are SGHVS and FQNEAQ. The CDR3 totals 15 residues. Between the trimmed V and J ends, which lost 1 base and 3 bases, there was a span of 13 bases. CDR3 in amino acids: CASSLVLGLNYEQYF. The CDR3 DNA reads TGTGCCAGCAGCTTAGTTCTAGGCCTCAACTACGAGCAGTACTTC.

The chain combines TRBV5-5 with TRBJ2-7; D is unclear. Per germline, CDR1 SGHKS and CDR2 YYEKEE (reference sequence). The CDR3 spans 13 residues. V lost 1 base and J 0 bases, leaving 5 bases between the germline ends. CDR3 protein: CASSLNPSYEQYF. The CDR3 DNA reads as TGTGCCAGCAGCTTGAACCCCTCCTACGAGCAGTACTTC. The full variable domain, rest sourced from reference TRBV5-5 and TRBJ2-7, is DAGVTQSPTHLIKTRGQQVTLRCSPISGHKSVSWYQQVLGQGPQFIFQYYEKEERGRGNFPDRFSARQFPNYSSELNVNALLLGDSALYLCASSLNPSYEQYFGPGTRLTVT.

The chain combines TRBV5-1 with TRBJ2-3; TRBD2 aligns across 7 bases. There are 17 residues in the CDR3. Germline lookup yields CDR1 SGHRS and CDR2 YFSETQ. The V gene end was trimmed by 1 base and the J gene end by 1 base; junction bases not matched to a gene: 9. This CDR3 reads CASSLWREGVGTDTQYF. CDR3 in DNA: TGCGCCAGCAGCTTGTGGAGGGAGGGCGTCGGCACAGATACGCAGTATTTT.

The chain recombines TRBV18 with TRBJ2-7, with 16 nucleotides matching TRBD2. The V and J ends lost 0 bases and 2 bases, in that order; junction bases with no gene match: 1. The CDR3 runs 17 residues. The germline CDR1 and CDR2 sequences are KGHSH and LQKENI. The CDR3 is CASSPPGLAGGPYEQYF. CDR3 nucleotides: TGTGCCAGCTCACCACCGGGACTAGCGGGAGGGCCCTACGAGCAGTACTTC.

The chain links TRBV6-1 to TRBJ2-7, with TRBD2 identical over 14 bases. This CDR3 is 15 amino acids long. Unmatched junction bases numbered 4, after V lost 6 bases and J lost 3 bases. In germline, CDR1 is MNHNS, CDR2 SASEGT. The CDR3 bases are TGTGCCAGCAGATACGGACTAGCGGGAGGCTACGAGCAGTACTTC. Its protein is CASRYGLAGGYEQYF.

The J gene is TRBJ1-5, the V gene TRBV18; 8 bases line up with TRBD1. The germline V gene has CDR1 KGHSH and CDR2 LQKENI. Losses at the gene ends were 3 bases for V and 3 bases for J; bases not matched to a gene: 4. The CDR3 has 15 amino acids. The CDR3 loop reads CASSPGTGLNQPQHF. Here the CDR3 DNA reads TGTGCCAGCTCACCCGGGACAGGACTCAATCAGCCCCAGCATTTT. Complete variable domain (other parts from reference TRBV18 and TRBJ1-5): NAGVMQNPRHLVRRRGQEARLRCSPMKGHSHVYWYRQLPEEGLKFMVYLQKENIIDESGMPKERFSAEFPKEGPSILRIQQVVRGDSAAYFCASSPGTGLNQPQHFGDGTRLSIL.

This chain links TRBV5-4 with TRBJ1-5, with 7 positions matching TRBD1. The CDR3 sequence is 14 residues long. Germline V gives CDR1 SGHNT, CDR2 YYREEE (reference sequence). The V gene end was trimmed by 3 bases and the J gene end by 3 bases; junction bases not matched to a gene: 3. CDR3 bases: TGTGCCAGCAGCTCCGGACAGGCCAATCAGCCCCAGCATTTT. Amino acid sequence: CASSSGQANQPQHF.

The chain links TRBV14 to TRBJ2-7, with TRBD2 identical over 7 bases. CDR3 length equals 15 residues. Germline CDR1 is SGHDN and CDR2 is FVKESK. V shed 0 bases and J 7 bases; nucleotides not matched to a gene: 9. The CDR3: CASSQDSRELGEQYF. The CDR3 region has the DNA TGTGCCAGCAGCCAAGATTCGCGGGAGTTGGGTGAGCAGTACTTC.

The chain recombines TRBV13 with TRBJ2-5; 9 bases line up with TRBD1. Germline V CDR1 and CDR2: PRHDT, FYEKMQ (reference sequence). This CDR3 comprises 16 residues. Trimming cost V 3 bases and J 7 bases; bases outside gene matches: 12. The CDR3 loop is CASSFPPLGQGGTQYF. Here the CDR3 DNA reads TGTGCCAGCAGCTTCCCACCCTTGGGACAGGGAGGGACCCAGTACTTC.

The chain combines TRBV11-2 with TRBJ2-7; tentative D call: TRBD1 (5 bases). The CDR3 covers 15 residues. Germline lookup yields CDR1 SGHAT and CDR2 FQNNGV. Trimming cost V 5 bases and J 3 bases, with 17 bases left between them. The chain's CDR3 is CASSLSPITGYEQYF. The CDR3 nucleotides read TGTGCCAGCAGCCTGAGCCCCATCACAGGCTACGAGCAGTACTTC.

The DNA of the CDR3 is TGTGCCAGCAGCTTAGGAGGGACCTTTGAGCAGTTCTTC. Its translation is CASSLGGTFEQFF. This chain uses TRBV11-3 with TRBJ2-1; D possibly uses TRBD1 or TRBD2 (5 bases each). V shed 1 base and J shed 9 bases, with 10 bases lying between them. The CDR3 covers 13 residues. Germline CDR1 is SGHNT and CDR2 is YENEEA.

This sequence joins TRBV4-2 and TRBJ1-2, with D hard to call. Germline CDR1 is LGHNA and CDR2 is YNFKEQ. The CDR3 is made up of 14 amino acids. The V end was cut by 5 bases, the J end by 4 bases, with 14 bases between. In nucleotides, the CDR3 is TGTGCCAGCAGCGCGGGCCAGCGAGTCTATGGCTACACCTTC. Amino acids: CASSAGQRVYGYTF.